This T cell receptor beta chain came from a study of response to subunit inactivated influenza vaccine. The study, taken as a whole, reports: After each seasonal influenza vaccination, few new T cells are recruited, the authors suggested.

TCRdb redid the calling of the RT-PCR reads with MiXCR, one entry per CDR3 protein. In the table there are about 240,000 distinct CDR3 sequences, roughly an eighth of which are singletons. This clonotype was seen at least ten times. Its antigen is not known. The CDR3 has 17 amino acids. V shed 0 bases and J shed 5 bases, with 17 bases lying between them. Germline assignment: CDR1 DFQATT and CDR2 SNEGSKA (reference sequence). The V and J genes are TRBV20-1 and TRBJ1-6; unclear D gene. The input for sequencing was non-naive T cells sorted from PBMCs, taken around 15 days before vaccination. The source is a man between 45 and 60 years old who received an inactivated influenza vaccine. The CDR3 reads CSARDRTPSTDNSPLHF. The CDR3, as DNA: TGCAGTGCTAGAGATCGAACTCCCTCGACCGATAATTCACCCCTCCACTTT.